The 11 T cell receptor beta chains below come from one sample, sequenced in a study of CD8 T cells in Susac syndrome. Reverse transcription of roughly 0.45 to 1 ug RNA used random hexamers. TCRdb called the immunoSEQ multiplex PCR reads again in MiXCR, with one record for every CDR3 protein. The sample has over 130,000 distinct CDR3 sequences, roughly 94% seen once; the top ten hold approximately 0.13%. Material for sequencing was CD4+ T cells from PBMCs. The origin of the receptors is a human donor with Susac syndrome.

In its sample, this clonotype was seen a few times. The CDR3 sequence is CASNPGLAGEEQYF. DNA for the CDR3: TGTGCCAGCAATCCAGGACTAGCGGGAGAAGAGCAGTACTTC. The V gene is TRBV7-2, the J gene TRBJ2-7, with 13 positions matching TRBD2. J lost 7 bases, V lost 7 bases, and 7 bases had no gene match. The germline V gene has CDR1 SGHTA and CDR2 FQGNSA. CDR3 length: 14 amino acids. Combining the CDR3 with reference TRBV7-2 and TRBJ2-7 gives the whole variable domain GAGVSQSPSNKVTEKGKDVELRCDPISGHTALYWYRQSLGQGLEFLIYFQGNSAPDKSGLPSDRFSAERTGGSVSTLTIQRTQQEDSAVYLCASNPGLAGEEQYFGPGTRLTVT.

V and J are TRBV6-2 or TRBV6-3 and TRBJ2-1; D possibly matches TRBD1 or TRBD2 (5 bases each). Trimming pared 2 bases from V and 6 bases from J, leaving 23 bases between. This CDR3 contains 18 residues. The germline V gene encodes CDR1 MNHEY and CDR2 SVGEGT. The CDR3 loop is CASSYPSKQVLGSNEQFF. CDR3 DNA: TGTGCCAGCAGTTACCCGAGTAAACAGGTGCTGGGGAGCAATGAGCAGTTCTTC.

The chain has TRBV5-1 and TRBJ2-7; D is unclear. V was trimmed by 1 base and J by 5 bases, leaving 7 bases between them. CDR1 and CDR2 from the germline V gene are SGHRS and YFSETQ. The CDR3 has 12 residues. CDR3 DNA: TGCGCCAGCAGCTTGCTTAGGGACGAGCAGTACTTC. As protein: CASSLLRDEQYF.

The CDR3 coding sequence is TGCGCCAGCAGTCAATTAGTGGTCGGGGGATCTAGCACAGATACGCAGTATTTT. Translation gives CASSQLVVGGSSTDTQYF. This chain uses TRBV23-1 with TRBJ2-3; perhaps TRBD2 as D (6 bases). TRBV23-1 belongs to the ORF category, with a function that is uncertain. This CDR3 contains 18 residues. Trimming stripped 1 base from V and 0 bases from J, with 17 bases between.

This clonotype was detected only once. The CDR3 is CSVVSRGPLYEQYF. DNA of the CDR3: TGCAGCGTTGTGAGTAGGGGGCCTCTCTACGAGCAGTACTTC. The J gene is TRBJ2-7, the V gene TRBV29-1, with 7 bases lining up with TRBD1. Germline V CDR1 and CDR2: SQVTM, ANQGSEA. CDR3 length: 14 amino acids. V was clipped by 4 bases and J by 3 bases; unmatched bases: 9.

This clonotype was detected once. The V gene is TRBV5-1, the J gene TRBJ1-2, with 7 bases matching TRBD1. The junction had 3 bases not matched to a gene; V was cut back by 3 bases and J by 7 bases. CDR3 length: 12 residues. Germline V gene sequence: CDR1 SGHRS, CDR2 YFSETQ. The CDR3, as DNA: TGCGCCAGCAGCTACAGGGGTTCTGGCTACACCTTC. Translation gives CASSYRGSGYTF.

The rearrangement links TRBV29-1 to TRBJ1-2; 7 nucleotides line up with TRBD1. Trimming removed 3 bases from V and 7 bases from J; junction bases left unmatched: 2. Germline CDR1 and CDR2: SQVTM and ANQGSEA. This CDR3 contains 11 residues. The CDR3 sequence: CSVEYRGGYTF. CDR3 bases: TGCAGCGTTGAGTACAGGGGTGGCTACACCTTC.

This sequence joins TRBV27 and TRBJ2-3; 8 positions agree with TRBD2. After removal of 6 bases from V and 12 bases from J, the junction contained 8 bases not matched to a gene. CDR3 length: 12 residues. Germline V gene data show CDR1 as MNHEY and CDR2 as SMNVEV (reference sequence). Here the CDR3 DNA reads TGTGCCAGCAGCGCACTAGCGGAGTCCCAGTATTTT. Its translation: CASSALAESQYF.

The chain links TRBV20-1 to TRBJ2-2, with 12 positions matching TRBD2. Germline assignment: CDR1 DFQATT and CDR2 SNEGSKA (reference sequence). The CDR3 runs 16 residues. J lost 4 bases, V lost 3 bases, and 6 bases had no gene match. CDR3 in amino acids: CSASEGLAGITGELFF. The DNA of the CDR3 is TGCAGTGCTAGTGAGGGACTAGCGGGTATCACCGGGGAGCTGTTTTTT.

This chain links TRBV20-1 with TRBJ1-5; D ambiguous. Germline V lookup: CDR1 DFQATT, CDR2 SNEGSKA (reference sequence). The CDR3 extends over 16 amino acids. Trimming stripped 0 bases from V and 0 bases from J, with 12 bases between. CDR3 sequence reads: CSAREEGSYSNQPQHF. DNA for the CDR3: TGCAGTGCTAGAGAAGAGGGCAGCTATAGCAATCAGCCCCAGCATTTT.

The count of this clonotype is one. The CDR3 is CASTLGGAVKTQYF. The CDR3 nucleotides read TGTGCCAGCACCCTGGGGGGCGCAGTCAAGACCCAGTACTTC. The chain is built from TRBV28 and TRBJ2-5, with D tentatively TRBD1 or TRBD2 (6 bases each). The V gene lost 7 bases and the J gene lost 6 bases, with 18 bases spanning the gap. CDR3 length: 14 residues. The germline CDR1 and CDR2 sequences are MDHEN and SYDVKM.